Listed here are 5 T cell receptor beta chains from one sample, sequenced in a study of radiotherapy plus CTLA-4 blockade in lung cancer. Only in-frame clones appear in the TCRdb table, and some are missing; sequencing was by immunoSEQ multiplex PCR. The sample includes some 50,000 clones, about four fifths of them seen just once. This material consisted of peripheral blood, taken from a patient treated with radiotherapy plus ipilimumab. These TCRs come from a human donor with non-small cell lung cancer whose response to radiotherapy plus ipilimumab could not be evaluated.

This clone was observed once. The rearrangement links TRBV27 to TRBJ2-4; 9 bases are a match to TRBD1. The V segment lost 1 base and the J segment 4 bases; nucleotides outside the gene matches: 8. Germline values: CDR1 MNHEY, CDR2 SMNVEV (reference sequence). CDR3 size: 17 residues. The DNA for the CDR3 is TGTGCCAGCAGTTTATTAACACCGGGACAGGGAAAAAACATTCAGTACTTC. Translated, it gives CASSLLTPGQGKNIQYF.

This clone was seen a single time. This chain uses TRBV7-8 with TRBJ2-3, with 9 positions matching TRBD2. V was clipped by 2 bases and J by 3 bases; unmatched bases: 6. This CDR3 comprises 16 residues. Per the germline V gene, CDR1 is SGHVS and CDR2 is FQNEAQ. This CDR3 reads CASSLWRAGGTDTQYF. The CDR3 nucleotides are TGTGCCAGCAGCTTATGGAGAGCGGGAGGAACAGATACGCAGTATTTT.

The rearrangement links TRBV4-2 to TRBJ2-2, with 13 positions matching TRBD2. Germline V gives CDR1 LGHNA, CDR2 YNFKEQ. V gave up 2 bases and J gave up 5 bases; unmatched junction bases: 2. The CDR3 is made up of 16 amino acids. The DNA of the CDR3 is TGTGCCAGCAGCCAATCACTAGCGGGAGGGACCGGGGAGCTGTTTTTT. It yields the protein CASSQSLAGGTGELFF.

The chain recombines TRBV14 with TRBJ2-3, with 12 nucleotides matching TRBD2. This CDR3 region has 15 residues. The ends lost 4 bases at V and 2 bases at J; junction bases unmatched: 1. CDR1 and CDR2 (germline): SGHDN, FVKESK. In nucleotides, the CDR3 is TGTGCCAGCAGCCGACTAGCGGGAGTCACAGATACGCAGTATTTT. This sequence encodes CASSRLAGVTDTQYF.

This chain connects TRBV7-8 to TRBJ2-2; 7 bases line up with TRBD1. From germline, CDR1 is SGHVS and CDR2 FQNEAQ. This CDR3 contains 16 residues. Losses at the gene ends were 5 bases for V and 4 bases for J; bases not matched to a gene: 10. The CDR3 DNA reads as TGTGCCAGCAGCCTAGATCGCTGGACAGGCACCGGGGAGCTGTTTTTT. It is translated as CASSLDRWTGTGELFF.